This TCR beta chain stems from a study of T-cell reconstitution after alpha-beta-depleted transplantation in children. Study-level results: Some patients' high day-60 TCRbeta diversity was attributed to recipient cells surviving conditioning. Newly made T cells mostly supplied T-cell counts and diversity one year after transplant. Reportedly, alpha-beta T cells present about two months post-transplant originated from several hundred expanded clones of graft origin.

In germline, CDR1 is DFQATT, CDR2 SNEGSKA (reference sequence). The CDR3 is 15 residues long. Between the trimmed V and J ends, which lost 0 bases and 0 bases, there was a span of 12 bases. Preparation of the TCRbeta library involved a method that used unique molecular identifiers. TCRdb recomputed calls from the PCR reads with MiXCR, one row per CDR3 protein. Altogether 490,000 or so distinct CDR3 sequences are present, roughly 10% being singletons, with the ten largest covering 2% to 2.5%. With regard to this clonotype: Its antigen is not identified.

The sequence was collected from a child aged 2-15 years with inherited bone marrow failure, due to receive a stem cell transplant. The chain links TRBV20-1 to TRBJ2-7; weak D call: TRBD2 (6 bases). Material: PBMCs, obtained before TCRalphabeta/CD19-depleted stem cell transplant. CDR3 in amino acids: CSAREEGRFSYEQYF. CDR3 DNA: TGCAGTGCTAGAGAGGAGGGAAGGTTCTCCTACGAGCAGTACTTC.